This is a list of T cell receptor beta chains from one sample in a study of cytomegalovirus exposure and HLA in healthy donors. Here immunoSEQ multiplex PCR was the method, and the copy in TCRdb shows in-frame clones only, minus some. This sample has about 130,000 clones, with about four fifths found just once. The sequenced material came from PBMCs. These receptors were collected from a man aged 30 to 39 in good health and CMV-seronegative. The CDR3 runs from the conserved cysteine through the conserved F or W. The D gene is left open where the match is weak. Only some rows state a clone size, as once, few, many or a class for expanded clones.

size,V,J,D,CDR3,DNA
NA,TRBV18,TRBJ1-1,NA,CASSPPNRETTEAFF,TGTGCCAGCTCACCACCCAACAGGGAGACCACTGAAGCTTTCTTT
NA,TRBV30,TRBJ1-4,NA,CAWRGEVVGEKLFF,TGTGCCTGGAGGGGGGAGGTTGTGGGTGAAAAACTGTTTTTT
NA,TRBV28,TRBJ1-2,NA,CASSSAGSWGYTF,TGTGCCAGCAGTTCAGCGGGGAGTTGGGGCTACACCTTC
NA,TRBV5-4,TRBJ2-7,TRBD2,CASSSKREGFEQYF,TGTGCCAGCAGCTCCAAGCGGGAGGGCTTCGAGCAGTACTTC
NA,TRBV10-3,TRBJ1-5,NA,CAISLNSNQPQHF,TGTGCCATCAGTCTAAATAGCAATCAGCCCCAGCATTTT
NA,TRBV27,TRBJ1-2,NA,CASLGRFGYGYTF,TGTGCCAGCCTGGGCAGGTTCGGCTATGGCTACACCTTC
few,TRBV30,TRBJ2-6,TRBD1,CAWSRDRVGANVLTF,TGTGCCTGGAGCAGGGACAGGGTTGGGGCCAACGTCCTGACTTTC
once,TRBV7-9,TRBJ1-5,NA,CASSSFPLGGSNQPQHF,TGTGCCAGCAGCTCGTTTCCTCTCGGAGGGAGCAATCAGCCCCAGCATTTT
NA,TRBV7-2,TRBJ2-5,TRBD1,CASSSQTGMGETQYF,TGTGCCAGCAGCTCGCAGACAGGGATGGGGGAGACCCAGTACTTC
NA,TRBV10-1,TRBJ2-2,TRBD1,CASGRQGTGELFF,TGCGCCAGCGGACGACAGGGGACCGGGGAGCTGTTTTTT
few,TRBV5-6,TRBJ1-1,TRBD1,CASSFRDRDTEAFF,TGTGCCAGCAGCTTCAGGGACAGGGACACTGAAGCTTTCTTT
few,TRBV10-3,TRBJ2-7,TRBD1,CAIRNTVGQGAHEQYF,TGTGCCATCAGAAACACCGTTGGACAGGGCGCCCACGAGCAGTACTTC
NA,TRBV4-1,TRBJ2-7,TRBD2,CASSQDMGREGYEQYF,TGCGCCAGCAGCCAAGATATGGGGCGGGAGGGCTACGAGCAGTACTTC
NA,TRBV29-1,TRBJ1-2,NA,CSVDLGHREANYGYTF,TGCAGCGTGGACCTGGGACACAGAGAAGCTAACTATGGCTACACCTTC
many,TRBV4-1,TRBJ2-4,TRBD1,CASSPRGQGWDIQYF,TGCGCCAGCAGCCCGAGGGGACAGGGGTGGGACATTCAGTACTTC
few,TRBV2,TRBJ1-3,NA,CASKKGEIGNTIYF,TGTGCCAGCAAAAAAGGGGAAATTGGAAACACCATATATTTT
NA,TRBV5-4,TRBJ2-1,TRBD2,CASSLVTGGNNEQFF,TGTGCCAGCAGCTTGGTGACGGGGGGTAACAATGAGCAGTTCTTC
NA,TRBV19,TRBJ1-1,NA,CASTYSRWKVKGTEAFF,TGTGCCAGTACCTACTCTAGGTGGAAGGTTAAAGGCACTGAAGCTTTCTTT
once,TRBV7-3,TRBJ2-3,NA,CASSLWGTKGTDTQYF,TGTGCCAGCAGCTTATGGGGGACAAAAGGCACAGATACGCAGTATTTT
NA,TRBV7-2,TRBJ2-7,TRBD2,CASSFSGDRYEQYF,TGTGCCAGCAGCTTTAGCGGGGACCGCTACGAGCAGTACTTC
NA,TRBV18,TRBJ1-5,NA,CASSPGASNQPQHF,TGTGCCAGCTCACCAGGGGCGAGCAATCAGCCCCAGCATTTT
NA,TRBV27,TRBJ2-7,NA,CASSFDLAPAREQYF,TGTGCCAGCAGTTTCGATCTAGCGCCGGCTAGAGAGCAGTACTTC
NA,TRBV6-6,TRBJ2-1,NA,CASSYQGSNEQFF,TGTGCCAGCAGTTACCAGGGGAGCAATGAGCAGTTCTTC
NA,TRBV6-1,TRBJ2-3,TRBD1,CASKRQGRPDTQYF,TGTGCCAGCAAACGACAGGGAAGGCCAGATACGCAGTATTTT
NA,TRBV5-6,TRBJ1-5,NA,CASSHREYSNQPQHF,TGTGCCAGCAGCCACCGGGAGTATAGCAATCAGCCCCAGCATTTT
NA,TRBV29-1,TRBJ2-5,NA,CSVEWGRLVKGFGETQYF,TGCAGCGTTGAATGGGGACGACTAGTAAAAGGTTTTGGGGAGACCCAGTACTTC
NA,TRBV5-4,TRBJ2-7,NA,CASSLSRGTYEQYF,TGTGCCAGCAGCTTGTCTAGGGGAACCTACGAGCAGTACTTC
few,TRBV6-6,TRBJ2-5,NA,CASRPPLGASGETQYF,TGTGCCAGCAGACCTCCACTAGGTGCGTCCGGGGAGACCCAGTACTTC
few,TRBV5-6,TRBJ1-1,NA,CASSLVGWSEAFF,TGTGCCAGCAGCTTGGTCGGTTGGTCAGAAGCTTTCTTT
NA,TRBV7-2,TRBJ1-5,NA,CASTLDSNQPQHF,TGTGCCAGCACCCTAGATAGCAATCAGCCCCAGCATTTT
few,TRBV30,TRBJ1-2,TRBD1,CAWSVGTGVGTGYTF,TGTGCCTGGAGTGTAGGGACAGGGGTGGGAACTGGCTACACCTTC